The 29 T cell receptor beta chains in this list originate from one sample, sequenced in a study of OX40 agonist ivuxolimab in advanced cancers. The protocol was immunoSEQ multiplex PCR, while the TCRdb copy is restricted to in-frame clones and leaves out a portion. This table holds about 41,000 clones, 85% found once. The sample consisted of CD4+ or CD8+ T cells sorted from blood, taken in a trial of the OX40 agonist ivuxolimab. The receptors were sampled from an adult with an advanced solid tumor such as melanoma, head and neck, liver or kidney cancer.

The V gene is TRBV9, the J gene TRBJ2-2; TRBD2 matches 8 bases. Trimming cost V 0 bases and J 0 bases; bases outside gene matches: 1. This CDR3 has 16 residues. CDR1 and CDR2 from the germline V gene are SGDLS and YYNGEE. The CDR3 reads CASSVAGGANTGELFF. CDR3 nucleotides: TGTGCCAGCAGCGTAGCCGGGGGGGCGAACACCGGGGAGCTGTTTTTT.

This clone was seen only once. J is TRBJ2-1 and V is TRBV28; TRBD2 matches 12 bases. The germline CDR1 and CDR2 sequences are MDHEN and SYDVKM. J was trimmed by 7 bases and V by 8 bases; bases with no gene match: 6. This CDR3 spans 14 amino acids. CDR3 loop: CASLPSGRGNEQFF. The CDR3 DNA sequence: TGTGCCAGCTTGCCTAGCGGGAGGGGGAATGAGCAGTTCTTC.

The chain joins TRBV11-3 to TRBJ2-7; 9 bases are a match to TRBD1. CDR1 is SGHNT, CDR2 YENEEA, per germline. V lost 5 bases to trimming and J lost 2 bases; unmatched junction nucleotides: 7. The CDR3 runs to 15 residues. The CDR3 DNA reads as TGTGCCAGCAGCCAAGGGACAGGGAGGACCTACGAGCAGTACTTC. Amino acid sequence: CASSQGTGRTYEQYF. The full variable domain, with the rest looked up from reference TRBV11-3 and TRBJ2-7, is EAGVVQSPRYKIIEKKQPVAFWCNPISGHNTLYWYLQNLGQGPELLIRYENEEAVDDSQLPKDRFSAERLKGVDSTLKIQPAELGDSAVYLCASSQGTGRTYEQYFGPGTRLTVT.

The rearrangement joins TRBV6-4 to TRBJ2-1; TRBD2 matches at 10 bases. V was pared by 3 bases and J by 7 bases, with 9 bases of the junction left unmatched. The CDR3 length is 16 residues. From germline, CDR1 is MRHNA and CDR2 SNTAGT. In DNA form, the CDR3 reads TGTGCCAGCAGTGATTGGAGCGGGAGGGCGTATAATGAGCAGTTCTTC. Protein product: CASSDWSGRAYNEQFF.

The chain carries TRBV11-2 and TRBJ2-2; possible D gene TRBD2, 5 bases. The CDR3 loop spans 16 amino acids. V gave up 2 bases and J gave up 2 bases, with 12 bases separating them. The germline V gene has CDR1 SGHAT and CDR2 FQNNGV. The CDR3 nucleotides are TGTGCCAGCAGCTTATTCTGGCGGGCTAACACCGGGGAGCTGTTTTTT. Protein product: CASSLFWRANTGELFF.

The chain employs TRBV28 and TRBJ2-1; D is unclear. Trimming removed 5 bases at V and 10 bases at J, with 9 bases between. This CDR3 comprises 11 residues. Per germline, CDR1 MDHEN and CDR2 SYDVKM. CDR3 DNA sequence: TGTGCCAGCAGTACACTTCAAGAGCAGTTCTTC. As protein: CASSTLQEQFF.

CDR3 amino acids: CASSPSGRRYNEQFF. The DNA for the CDR3 is TGTGCCAGCAGCCCCTCCGGGCGGAGATACAATGAGCAGTTCTTC. The rearrangement joins TRBV14 to TRBJ2-1, with no clear D. The CDR3 is made up of 15 amino acids. The V end was cut by 4 bases, the J end by 4 bases, with 14 bases between. Per the germline V gene, CDR1 is SGHDN and CDR2 is FVKESK.

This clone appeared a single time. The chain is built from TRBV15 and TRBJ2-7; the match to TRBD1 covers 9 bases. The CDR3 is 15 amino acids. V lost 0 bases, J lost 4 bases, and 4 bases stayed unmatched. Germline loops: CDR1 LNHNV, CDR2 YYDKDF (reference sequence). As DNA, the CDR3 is TGTGCCACCAGCAGAGAAGGGACAGGGATATACGAGCAGTACTTC. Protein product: CATSREGTGIYEQYF. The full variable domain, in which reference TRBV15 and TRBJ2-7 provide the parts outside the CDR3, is DAMVIQNPRYQVTQFGKPVTLSCSQTLNHNVMYWYQQKSSQAPKLLFHYYDKDFNNEADTPDNFQSRRPNTSFCFLDIRSPGLGDTAMYLCATSREGTGIYEQYFGPGTRLTVT.

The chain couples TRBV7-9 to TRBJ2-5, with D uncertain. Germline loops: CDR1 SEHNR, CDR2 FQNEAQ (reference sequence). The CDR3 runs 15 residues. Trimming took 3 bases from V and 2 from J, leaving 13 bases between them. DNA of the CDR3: TGTGCCAGCAGCTTCCCCCCTATGGTTCAAGAGACCCAGTACTTC. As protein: CASSFPPMVQETQYF.

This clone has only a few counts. The CDR3 here is CASRGPRGVPGNYGYTF. The CDR3 DNA reads as TGTGCCAGCAGGGGACCTCGGGGGGTACCGGGTAACTATGGCTACACCTTC. V is TRBV28 and J is TRBJ1-2; D might be TRBD1 (5 bases). The V end was cut by 6 bases, the J end by 1 base, with 21 bases between. Germline V gives CDR1 MDHEN, CDR2 SYDVKM. This CDR3 is 17 amino acids long.

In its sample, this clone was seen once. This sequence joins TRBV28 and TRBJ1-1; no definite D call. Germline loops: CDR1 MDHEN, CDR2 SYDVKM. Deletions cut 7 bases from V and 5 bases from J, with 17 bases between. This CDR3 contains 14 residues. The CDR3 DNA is TGTGCCAGCATCCGCCCGGGAGGTAGGACTGAAGCTTTCTTT. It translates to CASIRPGGRTEAFF.

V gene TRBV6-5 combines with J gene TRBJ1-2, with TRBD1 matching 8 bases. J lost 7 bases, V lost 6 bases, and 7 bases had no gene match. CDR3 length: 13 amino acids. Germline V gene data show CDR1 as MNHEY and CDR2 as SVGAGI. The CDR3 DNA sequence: TGTGCCAGCAGGCCGGGACAGGCCTTTGGCTACACCTTC. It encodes CASRPGQAFGYTF.

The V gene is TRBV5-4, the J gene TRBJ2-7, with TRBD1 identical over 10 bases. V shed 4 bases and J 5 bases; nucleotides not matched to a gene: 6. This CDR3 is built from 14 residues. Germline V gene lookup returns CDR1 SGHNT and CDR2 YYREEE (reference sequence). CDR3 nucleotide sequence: TGTGCCAGCAGCGCCCGGGACAGGGGTCACGAGCAGTACTTC. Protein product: CASSARDRGHEQYF.

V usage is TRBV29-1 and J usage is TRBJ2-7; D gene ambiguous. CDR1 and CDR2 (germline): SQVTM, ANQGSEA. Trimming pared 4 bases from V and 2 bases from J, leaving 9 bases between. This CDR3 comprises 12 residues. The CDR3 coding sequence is TGCAGCGTTGTCAGGCCTCCCTACGAGCAGTACTTC. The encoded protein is CSVVRPPYEQYF.

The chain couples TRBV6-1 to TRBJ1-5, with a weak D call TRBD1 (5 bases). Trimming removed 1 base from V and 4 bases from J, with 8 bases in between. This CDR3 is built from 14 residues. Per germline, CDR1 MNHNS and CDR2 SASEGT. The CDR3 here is CASSEGQGNQPQHF. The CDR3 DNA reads TGTGCCAGCAGTGAAGGGCAGGGTAATCAGCCCCAGCATTTT.

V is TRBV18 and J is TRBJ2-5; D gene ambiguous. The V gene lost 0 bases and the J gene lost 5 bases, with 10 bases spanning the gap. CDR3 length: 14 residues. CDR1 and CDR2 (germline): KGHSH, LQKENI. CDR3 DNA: TGTGCCAGCTCACCACCGCGACTTTCGGAGACCCAGTACTTC. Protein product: CASSPPRLSETQYF. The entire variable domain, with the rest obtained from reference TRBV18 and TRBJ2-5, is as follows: NAGVMQNPRHLVRRRGQEARLRCSPMKGHSHVYWYRQLPEEGLKFMVYLQKENIIDESGMPKERFSAEFPKEGPSILRIQQVVRGDSAAYFCASSPPRLSETQYFGPGTRLLVL.

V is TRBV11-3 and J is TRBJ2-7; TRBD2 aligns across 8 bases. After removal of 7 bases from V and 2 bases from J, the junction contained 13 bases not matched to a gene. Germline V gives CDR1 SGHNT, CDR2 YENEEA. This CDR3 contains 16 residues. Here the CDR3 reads CASTPSGAGGPYEQYF. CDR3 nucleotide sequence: TGTGCCAGCACCCCATCAGGGGCGGGAGGTCCCTACGAGCAGTACTTC. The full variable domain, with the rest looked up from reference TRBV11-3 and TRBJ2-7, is EAGVVQSPRYKIIEKKQPVAFWCNPISGHNTLYWYLQNLGQGPELLIRYENEEAVDDSQLPKDRFSAERLKGVDSTLKIQPAELGDSAVYLCASTPSGAGGPYEQYFGPGTRLTVT.

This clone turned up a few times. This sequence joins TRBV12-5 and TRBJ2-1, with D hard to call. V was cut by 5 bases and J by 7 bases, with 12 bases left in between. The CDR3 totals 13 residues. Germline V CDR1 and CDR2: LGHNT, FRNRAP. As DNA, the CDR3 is TGTGCTAGTGGTCCTCCACCCCCAAATGAGCAGTTCTTC. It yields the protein CASGPPPPNEQFF.

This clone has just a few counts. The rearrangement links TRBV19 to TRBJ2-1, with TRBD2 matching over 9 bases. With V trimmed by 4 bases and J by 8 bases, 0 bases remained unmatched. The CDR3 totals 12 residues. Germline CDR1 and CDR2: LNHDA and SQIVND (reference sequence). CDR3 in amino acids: CASSTSGDEQFF. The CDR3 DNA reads TGTGCCAGTAGTACTAGCGGGGATGAGCAGTTCTTC.

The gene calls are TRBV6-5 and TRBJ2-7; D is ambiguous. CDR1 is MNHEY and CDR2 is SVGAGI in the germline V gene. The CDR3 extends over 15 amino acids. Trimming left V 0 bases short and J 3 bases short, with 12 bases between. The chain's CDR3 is CASSYSNQADYEQYF. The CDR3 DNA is TGTGCCAGCAGTTACTCGAATCAGGCAGACTACGAGCAGTACTTC.

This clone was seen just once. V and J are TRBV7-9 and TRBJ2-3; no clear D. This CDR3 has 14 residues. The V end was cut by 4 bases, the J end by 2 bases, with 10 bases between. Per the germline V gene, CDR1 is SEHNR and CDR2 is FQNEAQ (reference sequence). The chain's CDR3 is CASSSRVSTDTQYF. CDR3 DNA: TGTGCCAGCAGCTCACGGGTCTCCACAGATACGCAGTATTTT.

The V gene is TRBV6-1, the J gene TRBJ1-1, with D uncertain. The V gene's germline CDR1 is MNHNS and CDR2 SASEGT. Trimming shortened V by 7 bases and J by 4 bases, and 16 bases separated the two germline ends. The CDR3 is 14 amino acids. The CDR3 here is CASTWTTLGTEAFF. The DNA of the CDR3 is TGTGCCAGCACCTGGACTACATTGGGCACTGAAGCTTTCTTT.

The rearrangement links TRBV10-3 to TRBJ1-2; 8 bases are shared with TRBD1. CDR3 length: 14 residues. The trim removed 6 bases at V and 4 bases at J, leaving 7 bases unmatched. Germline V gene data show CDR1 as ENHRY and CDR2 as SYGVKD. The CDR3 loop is CAISDRDRTYGYTF. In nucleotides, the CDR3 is TGTGCCATCAGCGACCGGGACAGGACCTATGGCTACACCTTC.

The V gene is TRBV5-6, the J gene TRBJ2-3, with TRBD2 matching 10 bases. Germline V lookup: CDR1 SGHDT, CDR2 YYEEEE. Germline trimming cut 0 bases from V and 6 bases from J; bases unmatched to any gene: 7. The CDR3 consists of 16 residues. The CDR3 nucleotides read TGTGCCAGCAGCTTGGGACTAGCGGGTAGGAGGGATACGCAGTATTTT. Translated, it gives CASSLGLAGRRDTQYF.

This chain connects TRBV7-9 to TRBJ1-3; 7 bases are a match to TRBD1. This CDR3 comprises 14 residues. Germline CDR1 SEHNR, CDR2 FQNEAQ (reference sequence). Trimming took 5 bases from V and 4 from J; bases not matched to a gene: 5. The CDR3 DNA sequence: TGTGCCAGCAGCCCGGGGACAGCCGGAAACACCATATATTTT. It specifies CASSPGTAGNTIYF.

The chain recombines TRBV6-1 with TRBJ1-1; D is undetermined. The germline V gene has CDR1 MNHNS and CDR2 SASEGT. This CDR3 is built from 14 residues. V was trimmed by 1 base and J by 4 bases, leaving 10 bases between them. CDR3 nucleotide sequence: TGTGCCAGCAGTGAAGGAACGGCCCTCACTGAAGCTTTCTTT. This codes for CASSEGTALTEAFF.

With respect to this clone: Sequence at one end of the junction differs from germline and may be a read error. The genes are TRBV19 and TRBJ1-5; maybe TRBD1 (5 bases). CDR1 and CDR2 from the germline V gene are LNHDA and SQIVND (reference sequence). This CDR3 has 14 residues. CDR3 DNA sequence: TGTGCCAGTAGTATGGGGGGACGCAAACAGCCCCAGCATTTT. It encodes CASSMGGRKQPQHF.

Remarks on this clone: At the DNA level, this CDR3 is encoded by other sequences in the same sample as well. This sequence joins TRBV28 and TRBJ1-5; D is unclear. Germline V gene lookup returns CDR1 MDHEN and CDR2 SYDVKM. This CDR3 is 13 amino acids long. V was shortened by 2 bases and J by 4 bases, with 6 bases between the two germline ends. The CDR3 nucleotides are TGTGCCAGCAGTTTAACCCCGAATCAGCCCCAGCATTTT. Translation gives CASSLTPNQPQHF.

The CDR3 sequence: CASGSWGPETQYF. CDR3 coding DNA: TGTGCTAGTGGTTCATGGGGACCTGAGACCCAGTACTTC. This chain joins TRBV12-5 and TRBJ2-5; possibly TRBD1 or TRBD2 for D (5 bases each). With 4 bases removed from V and 5 bases from J, the gap between germline ends came to 11 bases. This CDR3 region has 13 residues. Germline loops: CDR1 LGHNT, CDR2 FRNRAP. The entire variable domain, with the rest obtained from reference TRBV12-5 and TRBJ2-5, is as follows: DARVTQTPRHKVTEMGQEVTMRCQPILGHNTVFWYRQTMMQGLELLAYFRNRAPLDDSGMPKDRFSAEMPDATLATLKIQPSEPRDSAVYFCASGSWGPETQYFGPGTRLLVL.